One and the same sample provided the 27 T cell receptor beta chains below, sequenced in a study of vaccination effects on CD4 cells after COVID-19 (dated by TCRdb to the early 2020s). After about 10 days of culture, CD4+ T cells were isolated with the EasySep CD4+ T cell isolation kit. Participants received two doses of either the BNT162b2 or the mRNA-1273 mRNA SARS-CoV-2 vaccine. The receptor library was made with the immunoSEQ multiplex PCR assay. Here the immuneACCESS table is served through TCRdb, limited to in-frame sequences with V and J called. Missing clones are a known gap in these copies; in checked studies unresolved V genes cover under half, and the rest lacks a known reason. In all, the sample holds some 60,000 clones, and around 84% of those were seen once. The biggest ten clones account for 3.5% to 5% of the sample. Their recognized antigens are unknown. Sequences were derived from CD4+ T cells from PBMCs cultured without peptide, sampled after COVID-19 vaccination. Receptors were obtained from a human donor who received a COVID-19 vaccine.

The J gene is TRBJ2-5, the V gene TRBV6-4; 9 nucleotides line up with TRBD2. Germline V gives CDR1 MRHNA, CDR2 SNTAGT. The CDR3 runs to 15 residues. V lost 5 bases and J lost 7; bases outside the gene matches: 11. In nucleotides, the CDR3 is TGTGCCAGCAGTCCCGGAGTAGCGGGAGTGCCGACCCAGTACTTC. Its protein product is CASSPGVAGVPTQYF.

DNA for the CDR3: TGCGCCAGCAGCTTACTGACTAGCGGGGGGAATGAGCAGTTCTTC. Protein product: CASSLLTSGGNEQFF. The gene calls are TRBV5-1 and TRBJ2-1, with 13 bases that match TRBD2. V was clipped by 2 bases and J by 7 bases; unmatched bases: 3. From germline, CDR1 is SGHRS and CDR2 YFSETQ. There are 15 residues in the CDR3.

The genes are TRBV5-1 and TRBJ1-1, with 9 positions matching TRBD1. The CDR3 totals 14 residues. After removal of 4 bases from V and 3 bases from J, the junction contained 4 bases not matched to a gene. Germline lookup yields CDR1 SGHRS and CDR2 YFSETQ. The CDR3 sequence is CASSPRQGDTEAFF. The CDR3, as DNA: TGCGCCAGCAGCCCTAGACAGGGGGACACTGAAGCTTTCTTT.

The V gene is TRBV7-2, the J gene TRBJ1-5; the D is unclear. V was pared by 5 bases and J by 5 bases, with 16 bases between. The CDR3 covers 15 residues. Per germline, CDR1 SGHTA and CDR2 FQGNSA. The CDR3 here is CASSPLSGADQPQHF. The CDR3 nucleotides are TGTGCCAGCAGCCCCCTCAGTGGCGCGGATCAGCCCCAGCATTTT.

DNA for the CDR3: TGTGCCAGTATCCCCGTTAAGAGCTCCTACAATGAGCAGTTCTTC. It specifies CASIPVKSSYNEQFF. This chain joins TRBV6-5 and TRBJ2-1; D call uncertain. The germline V gene has CDR1 MNHEY and CDR2 SVGAGI. Trimming stripped 9 bases from V and 0 bases from J, with 15 bases between. This CDR3 comprises 15 residues.

The chain has TRBV7-9 and TRBJ1-6, with a tentative D call TRBD1 (5 bases). Trimming shortened V by 2 bases and J by 0 bases, and 14 bases separated the two germline ends. The CDR3 loop spans 18 amino acids. From germline, CDR1 is SEHNR and CDR2 FQNEAQ (reference sequence). Written as DNA, the CDR3 is TGTGCCAGCAGCTTACTGCCAGGGCTGGGCTCCTATAATTCACCCCTCCACTTT. This sequence encodes CASSLLPGLGSYNSPLHF.

This clone was seen a handful of times. V gene TRBV6-5 combines with J gene TRBJ1-5, with D possibly TRBD1 on 5 matching bases. The ends were cut back, 9 bases at V and 0 bases at J, with 9 bases in the middle. The CDR3 is made up of 13 amino acids. Germline lookup yields CDR1 MNHEY and CDR2 SVGAGI. The DNA of the CDR3 is TGTGCCAGTGCAGGGAATAGCAATCAGCCCCAGCATTTT. This gives the protein CASAGNSNQPQHF.

The chain combines TRBV19 with TRBJ1-5; weak D call: TRBD1 (5 bases). The germline V gene encodes CDR1 LNHDA and CDR2 SQIVND (reference sequence). The ends were cut back, 2 bases at V and 6 bases at J, with 11 bases in the middle. This CDR3 is 14 amino acids long. The CDR3 region has the DNA TGTGCCAGTAGTATAAGGGGCAATGGTCAGCCCCAGCATTTT. Protein sequence: CASSIRGNGQPQHF.

The chain uses TRBV7-2 and TRBJ2-5; TRBD1 is a possible D gene (6 bases). The CDR3 covers 13 residues. Germline V lookup: CDR1 SGHTA, CDR2 FQGNSA. Trimming pared 5 bases from V and 2 bases from J, leaving 9 bases between. CDR3 bases: TGTGCCAGCAGCCGCGGACAGCAAGAGACCCAGTACTTC. Translation: CASSRGQQETQYF.

Only a few counts were recorded for this clone. The chain combines TRBV23-1 with TRBJ1-1; perhaps TRBD1 as D (5 bases). TRBV23-1 qualifies as an ORF whose function is uncertain. The CDR3 loop spans 17 amino acids. Trimming shortened V by 3 bases and J by 5 bases, and 22 bases separated the two germline ends. The CDR3: CASSHIRRDRPRTEAFF. Written as DNA, the CDR3 is TGCGCCAGCAGTCATATCCGCAGGGATAGGCCGCGGACTGAAGCTTTCTTT.

The genes are TRBV15 and TRBJ2-7; possible D gene TRBD2, 5 bases. CDR1 and CDR2 from the germline V gene are LNHNV and YYDKDF (reference sequence). The CDR3 is 13 residues long. The ends were cut back, 0 bases at V and 7 bases at J, with 10 bases in the middle. Here the CDR3 DNA reads TGTGCCACCAGCAGAGATCCCACTAGGGAGCAGTACTTC. Protein sequence: CATSRDPTREQYF.

A single count supports this clone. The chain couples TRBV6-2 or TRBV6-3 to TRBJ2-2; a possible D gene is TRBD1 (5 bases). Germline V CDR1 and CDR2: MNHEY, SVGEGT. CDR3 length equals 15 residues. Trimming left V 6 bases short and J 6 bases short, with 17 bases between. CDR3 in amino acids: CASSPQGPQAGELFF. CDR3 DNA sequence: TGTGCCAGCAGCCCCCAGGGCCCTCAGGCCGGGGAGCTGTTTTTT.

The V call is TRBV19, the J call TRBJ2-2, with D perhaps matching TRBD2 (6 bases). Germline values: CDR1 LNHDA, CDR2 SQIVND (reference sequence). The ends were cut back, 2 bases at V and 2 bases at J, with 6 bases in the middle. The CDR3 extends over 14 amino acids. The CDR3 region has the DNA TGTGCCAGTAGTATAACTAGCAACACCGGGGAGCTGTTTTTT. As protein: CASSITSNTGELFF.

The gene calls are TRBV18 and TRBJ1-3; TRBD1 might be the D (5 bases). V lost 6 bases, J lost 0 bases, and 15 bases lay in between. Germline loops: CDR1 KGHSH, CDR2 LQKENI. The length of the CDR3 is 16 residues. The CDR3 DNA is TGTGCCAGCTCCCCCGGGACGCAAGACTCTGGAAACACCATATATTTT. Translating it yields CASSPGTQDSGNTIYF.

The chain links TRBV5-4 to TRBJ1-1; D ambiguous. CDR3 length: 15 residues. Trimming left V 3 bases short and J 6 bases short, with 18 bases between. Germline lookup yields CDR1 SGHNT and CDR2 YYREEE (reference sequence). CDR3 in amino acids: CASSSRSVGSAEAFF. Written as DNA, the CDR3 is TGTGCCAGCAGCTCCCGTTCGGTGGGCAGCGCTGAAGCTTTCTTT.

This sequence joins TRBV28 and TRBJ2-3; the match to TRBD2 covers 15 bases. The CDR3 covers 16 residues. Germline V lookup: CDR1 MDHEN, CDR2 SYDVKM. Unmatched junction bases numbered 0, after V lost 2 bases and J lost 3 bases. This CDR3 is CASSLGLAGGTDTQYF. For the CDR3, the DNA is TGTGCCAGCAGTTTAGGACTAGCGGGAGGGACAGATACGCAGTATTTT.

The V gene is TRBV15, the J gene TRBJ2-7; 9 bases align to TRBD1. This CDR3 has 15 residues. The V and J ends lost 5 bases and 4 bases, in that order; junction bases with no gene match: 9. The germline CDR1 and CDR2 sequences are LNHNV and YYDKDF (reference sequence). CDR3 residues: CATSGAGTGFYEQYF. For the CDR3, the DNA is TGTGCCACCAGCGGCGCCGGGACAGGGTTTTACGAGCAGTACTTC.

The chain has TRBV27 and TRBJ2-1; D remains ambiguous. V dropped 3 bases and J dropped 7 bases, with 7 bases sitting between them. The CDR3 is made up of 12 amino acids. Per the germline V gene, CDR1 is MNHEY and CDR2 is SMNVEV (reference sequence). CDR3 DNA sequence: TGTGCCAGCAGTTTTTTAGGGAATGAGCAGTTCTTC. Translation gives CASSFLGNEQFF.

The V gene is TRBV3-1 (or the pseudogene TRBV3-2), the J gene TRBJ2-1; D unclear. The CDR3 has 15 amino acids. Deletions cut 3 bases from V and 1 base from J, with 10 bases between. Germline CDR1 LGHDT, CDR2 YNNKEL (reference sequence). The CDR3 region is CASSQGLPSYNEQFF. As DNA, the CDR3 is TGTGCCAGCAGCCAGGGTCTGCCTTCCTACAATGAGCAGTTCTTC.

The chain carries TRBV5-5 and TRBJ1-2; D may be TRBD1 (6 bases). The CDR3 sequence is 14 residues long. Looked up from germline, CDR1 is SGHKS and CDR2 is YYEKEE (reference sequence). Trimming shortened V by 2 bases and J by 6 bases, and 14 bases separated the two germline ends. The CDR3 nucleotides are TGTGCCAGCAGCTTATGGGGGCTCGGAGATGGCTACACCTTC. This translates into CASSLWGLGDGYTF.

The chain employs TRBV5-1 and TRBJ2-5, with TRBD2 as a possible D gene (5 bases). CDR1 is SGHRS, CDR2 YFSETQ, per germline. V was clipped by 1 base and J by 3 bases, with 13 bases between them. The CDR3 is 15 amino acids. This CDR3 reads CASSLSSRAEETQYF. CDR3 nucleotide sequence: TGCGCCAGCAGCTTGTCTAGCCGAGCCGAAGAGACCCAGTACTTC.

This clone was detected only a few times. The chain employs TRBV3-1 (or the pseudogene TRBV3-2) and TRBJ2-3; 9 positions agree with TRBD2. The V and J ends lost 4 bases and 4 bases, in that order; junction bases with no gene match: 6. The V gene's germline CDR1 is LGHDT and CDR2 YNNKEL (reference sequence). There are 15 residues in the CDR3. CDR3 in amino acids: CASSPGASGADTQYF. The CDR3 DNA is TGTGCCAGCAGCCCTGGGGCTAGCGGGGCAGATACGCAGTATTTT.

This clone was seen only once. The chain has TRBV6-5 and TRBJ2-3, with D perhaps TRBD1 or TRBD2 (7 bases each). V shed 5 bases and J shed 4 bases, with 13 bases lying between them. Germline CDR1 is MNHEY and CDR2 is SVGAGI. The CDR3 extends over 14 amino acids. The CDR3 is CASSRQGGADTQYF. The CDR3 coding sequence is TGTGCCAGCAGTCGACAGGGAGGGGCAGATACGCAGTATTTT.

This clone was picked up one time. The chain couples TRBV11-3 to TRBJ2-3; D is uncertain. The V end lost 5 bases, the J end lost 4 bases, and 13 bases lay between the germline ends. The CDR3 runs to 14 residues. Germline V gene sequence: CDR1 SGHNT, CDR2 YENEEA. Written as DNA, the CDR3 is TGTGCCAGCAGCCCCGGATTGATGGCAGATACGCAGTATTTT. Protein: CASSPGLMADTQYF.

J is TRBJ2-1 and V is TRBV27; possible D gene TRBD2, 6 bases. Per germline, CDR1 MNHEY and CDR2 SMNVEV (reference sequence). CDR3 length: 13 residues. The ends were cut back, 3 bases at V and 6 bases at J, with 9 bases in the middle. The CDR3 nucleotides are TGTGCCAGCAGTTTTCTCGGGGGCAATGAGCAGTTCTTC. Its translation is CASSFLGGNEQFF.

V usage is TRBV27 and J usage is TRBJ2-1, with D maybe TRBD2 (5 bases). Trimming removed 3 bases at V and 6 bases at J, with 15 bases between. The germline V gene has CDR1 MNHEY and CDR2 SMNVEV (reference sequence). The CDR3 sequence is 15 residues long. The CDR3 nucleotides are TGTGCCAGCAGTTTTGGACTTCCACCAAGCAATGAGCAGTTCTTC. This encodes CASSFGLPPSNEQFF.

A few counts support this clone. This chain uses TRBV29-1 with TRBJ1-1, with a possible D match to TRBD1 (6 bases). Germline lookup yields CDR1 SQVTM and CDR2 ANQGSEA. V dropped 0 bases and J dropped 5 bases, with 10 bases sitting between them. The CDR3 sequence is 13 residues long. The CDR3 protein is CSVEEHRETEAFF. For the CDR3, the DNA is TGCAGCGTTGAAGAACACAGGGAGACTGAAGCTTTCTTT.